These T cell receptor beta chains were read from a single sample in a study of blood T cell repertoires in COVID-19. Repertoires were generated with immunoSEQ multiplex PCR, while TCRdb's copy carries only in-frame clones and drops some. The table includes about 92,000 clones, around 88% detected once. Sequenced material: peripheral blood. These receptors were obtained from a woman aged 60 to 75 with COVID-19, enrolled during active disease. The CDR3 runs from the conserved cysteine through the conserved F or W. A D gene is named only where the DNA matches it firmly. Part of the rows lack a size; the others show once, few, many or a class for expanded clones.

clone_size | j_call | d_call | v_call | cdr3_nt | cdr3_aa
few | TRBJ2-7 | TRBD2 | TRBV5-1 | TGCGCCAGCAGCTTGACTGCGGGACTAGCGGTAAGGGAGCAGTACTTC | CASSLTAGLAVREQYF
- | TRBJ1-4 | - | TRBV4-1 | TGCGCCAGCAGCCAAGCGTTGACACTGGCCCTGAACAATGAAAAACTGTTTTTT | CASSQALTLALNNEKLFF
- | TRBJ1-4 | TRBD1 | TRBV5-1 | TGCGCCAGCAGGATAGGGGGCTCTACTAATGAAAAACTGTTTTTT | CASRIGGSTNEKLFF
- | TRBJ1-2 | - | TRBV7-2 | TGTGCCAGCAGAAGCCGGACAGAGAGCTATGGCTACACCTTC | CASRSRTESYGYTF
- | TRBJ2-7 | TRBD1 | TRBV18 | TGTGCCAGCTCACCCGGGGACAGCTACGAGCAGTACTTC | CASSPGDSYEQYF
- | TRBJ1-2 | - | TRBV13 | TGTGCCAGCAGCTTACGGACGGGGGGTTACTATGGCTACACCTTC | CASSLRTGGYYGYTF
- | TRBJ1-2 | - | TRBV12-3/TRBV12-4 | TGTGCCAGCAGTTTAAGCAACTATGGCTACACCTTC | CASSLSNYGYTF
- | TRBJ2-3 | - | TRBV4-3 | TGCGCCAGCAGCCAAGATCGCGTCGGGGGTGATACGCAGTATTTT | CASSQDRVGGDTQYF
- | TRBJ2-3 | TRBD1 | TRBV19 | TGTGCCAGTAGTATAGATCGCACAGGGGGTGGGGATACGCAGTATTTT | CASSIDRTGGGDTQYF
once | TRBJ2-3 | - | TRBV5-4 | TGTGCCAGCAGCCCCTTGGGGGGGCCCACAGATACGCAGTATTTT | CASSPLGGPTDTQYF
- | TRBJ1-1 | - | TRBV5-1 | TGCGCCAGCAGCTCTACAGTGAACACTGAAGCTTTCTTT | CASSSTVNTEAFF
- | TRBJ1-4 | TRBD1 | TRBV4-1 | TGCGCCAGCAGCCAAGACGCAGGGGGCCGTACGGGGGCTAATGAAAAACTGTTTTTT | CASSQDAGGRTGANEKLFF
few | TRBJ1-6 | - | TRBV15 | TGTGCCACCAGCAGGTCCCGCTCGACGGGTTCACCCCTCCACTTT | CATSRSRSTGSPLHF
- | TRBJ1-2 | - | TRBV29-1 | TGCAGCGTTGCCGCCTCCGCGGGAAACTATGGCTACACCTTC | CSVAASAGNYGYTF
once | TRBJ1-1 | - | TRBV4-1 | TGCGCCAGCAGCCACCCCAGGGGTCCCACTGAAGCTTTCTTT | CASSHPRGPTEAFF
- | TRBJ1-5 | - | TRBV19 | TGTGCCAGTAGAACACAGGCTCAGCCCCAGCATTTT | CASRTQAQPQHF
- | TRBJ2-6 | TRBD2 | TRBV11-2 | TGTGCCAGCAGCCCGTTAGCGGGGGGGCCTAGTGGGGCCAACGTCCTGACTTTC | CASSPLAGGPSGANVLTF
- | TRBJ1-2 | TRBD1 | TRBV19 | TGTGCCAGTAGATCCGGGACAGCGCTTGGTGGCTACACCTTC | CASRSGTALGGYTF
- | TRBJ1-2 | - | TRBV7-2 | TGTGCCAGCAGCTTAGCTTCCTCGAGAGGCTACACCTTC | CASSLASSRGYTF
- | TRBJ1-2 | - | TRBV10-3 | TGTGCCATCAGTGAGCAGGGTAGGAGCTATGGCTACACCTTC | CAISEQGRSYGYTF
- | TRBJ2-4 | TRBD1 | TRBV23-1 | TGCGCCAGCAACAGGGGAAGCAAAAACATTCAGTACTTC | CASNRGSKNIQYF
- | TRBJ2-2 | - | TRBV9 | TGTGCCAGCAGCGGTCCGGGGGCTAGCGGCAACACCGGGGAGCTGTTTTTT | CASSGPGASGNTGELFF
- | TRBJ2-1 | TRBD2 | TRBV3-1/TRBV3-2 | TGTGCCAGCGGAACTAGCGGGTCCTACAATGAGCAGTTCTTC | CASGTSGSYNEQFF
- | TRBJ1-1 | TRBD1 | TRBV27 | TGTGCCAGCAGTTCCTGGACAGGGGTCAGGATCGCTGAAGCTTTCTTT | CASSSWTGVRIAEAFF
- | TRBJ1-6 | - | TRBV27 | TGTGCCAGCAGTTTCAATGTGCGCACGCCCCTCCACTTT | CASSFNVRTPLHF
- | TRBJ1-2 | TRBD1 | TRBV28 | TGTGCCAGCAGCCGTGCCGGGACAGGGGATCTTTATGGCTACACCTTC | CASSRAGTGDLYGYTF